The 23 T cell receptor beta chains below all came from one sample that was sequenced in a study of blood T cell repertoires in COVID-19. Clones were read by immunoSEQ multiplex PCR, and TCRdb kept only the in-frame ones, dropping some. The repertoire has around 270,000 clones, approximately 86% of them found once; the top ten carry around 5%. The sample consisted of peripheral blood. Receptors originate from a woman in her sixties or seventies with COVID-19, enrolled during active disease.

The chain recombines TRBV27 with TRBJ1-5; TRBD1 might be the D (6 bases). Trimming pared 6 bases from V and 8 bases from J, leaving 17 bases between. Germline CDR1 and CDR2: MNHEY and SMNVEV (reference sequence). The CDR3 is 14 amino acids. As DNA, the CDR3 is TGTGCCAGCAGCTCAGGACAGTCAATTAAGCCCCAGCATTTT. It yields the protein CASSSGQSIKPQHF.

The chain joins TRBV6-2 or TRBV6-3 to TRBJ2-1; TRBD2 matches 10 bases. CDR1 and CDR2 from the germline V gene are MNHEY and SVGEGT. V trimming: 5 bases; J trimming: 8 bases; junction bases outside the gene matches: 9. This CDR3 is built from 15 residues. DNA for the CDR3: TGTGCCAGCAGTCCCGGGACTAGCGTGGGCCATGAGCAGTTCTTC. Translating it yields CASSPGTSVGHEQFF.

The rearrangement uses TRBV6-1 and TRBJ1-5, with a tentative D call TRBD1 (5 bases). CDR3 length: 16 amino acids. V was cut by 3 bases and J by 4 bases, with 16 bases left in between. The germline CDR1 and CDR2 sequences are MNHNS and SASEGT. The CDR3 here is CASSDLGLGANQPQHF. CDR3 nucleotide sequence: TGTGCCAGCAGTGACCTGGGACTTGGGGCAAATCAGCCCCAGCATTTT.

This chain uses TRBV6-5 with TRBJ2-2; weak D call: TRBD1 (5 bases). Trimming stripped 7 bases from V and 5 bases from J, with 14 bases between. Germline CDR1 MNHEY, CDR2 SVGAGI. The CDR3 sequence is 14 residues long. CDR3 sequence (DNA): TGTGCCAGCAAAGGGGCGCCGGGTACCGGGGAGCTGTTTTTT. Encoded protein: CASKGAPGTGELFF.

The chain uses TRBV28 and TRBJ1-6; TRBD1 might be the D (6 bases). Trimming took 7 bases from V and 0 from J, leaving 13 bases between them. From germline, CDR1 is MDHEN and CDR2 SYDVKM. The CDR3 runs 16 residues. CDR3 loop: CASTSGQSSYNSPLHF. The CDR3 bases are TGTGCCAGCACCTCCGGACAGAGCTCCTATAATTCACCCCTCCACTTT.

This clone was seen only once. CDR3 nucleotide sequence: TGTGCCAGTACCGACTCCACCCCTCGGAATGAGCAGTTCTTC. Translated, it gives CASTDSTPRNEQFF. The genes are TRBV19 and TRBJ2-1; D gene uncertain. The germline gives CDR1 LNHDA, CDR2 SQIVND (reference sequence). V dropped 7 bases and J dropped 7 bases, with 17 bases sitting between them. The CDR3 loop spans 14 amino acids.

The V and J genes are TRBV15 and TRBJ2-7; TRBD2 matches at 7 bases. The CDR3 is 15 amino acids. The V segment lost 0 bases and the J segment 3 bases; nucleotides outside the gene matches: 5. Germline V CDR1 and CDR2: LNHNV, YYDKDF (reference sequence). The CDR3 reads CATSRDLGRGYEQYF. Here the CDR3 DNA reads TGTGCCACCAGCAGAGATTTAGGGAGGGGCTACGAGCAGTACTTC.

This clone was counted between two and nine times. The CDR3 is CASSSQDVSGNTIYF. Here the CDR3 DNA reads TGTGCCAGTAGTTCACAGGACGTCTCTGGAAACACCATATATTTT. This chain joins TRBV19 and TRBJ1-3; maybe TRBD1 (5 bases). The length of the CDR3 is 15 residues. Per germline, CDR1 LNHDA and CDR2 SQIVND (reference sequence). V dropped 5 bases and J dropped 0 bases, with 11 bases sitting between them.

This clone was detected a few times. CDR3 in amino acids: CASSKTGGLADTQYF. The CDR3 DNA reads as TGTGCCAGCAGTAAAACGGGAGGGTTGGCAGATACGCAGTATTTT. The rearrangement joins TRBV25-1 to TRBJ2-3; TRBD2 agrees at 8 bases. The CDR3 spans 15 residues. From germline, CDR1 is MGHDK and CDR2 SYGVNS. V shed 5 bases and J 4 bases; nucleotides not matched to a gene: 8.

The rearrangement uses TRBV19 and TRBJ1-1; 7 nucleotides align to TRBD1. V dropped 4 bases and J dropped 4; count of bases not matched to a gene: 6. CDR1 and CDR2 from the germline V gene are LNHDA and SQIVND (reference sequence). There are 14 residues in the CDR3. The CDR3 DNA reads as TGTGCCAGTAGTACCCGACAGGGCGCCACTGAAGCTTTCTTT. Amino acids: CASSTRQGATEAFF.

V gene TRBV4-3 combines with J gene TRBJ1-2; 7 bases align to TRBD1. Germline-derived CDR1 and CDR2 are LGHNA and YSLEER. The CDR3 covers 17 residues. J lost 8 bases, V lost 3 bases, and 18 bases had no gene match. CDR3 residues: CASSQNRQGLAVGGYTF. The CDR3, as DNA: TGCGCCAGCAGCCAGAACCGACAGGGTCTCGCCGTAGGCGGCTACACCTTC.

CDR3 sequence: CASSTGLSTSSYEQYF. Written as DNA, the CDR3 is TGTGCCAGCAGCACCGGACTATCAACAAGCTCCTACGAGCAGTACTTC. The chain employs TRBV5-4 and TRBJ2-7, with TRBD2 as a possible D gene (6 bases). The V and J ends lost 4 bases and 0 bases respectively, with 17 bases between them. The CDR3 runs 16 residues. Germline CDR1 is SGHNT and CDR2 is YYREEE (reference sequence).

The chain uses TRBV11-3 and TRBJ2-1, with no clear D. Germline V gene lookup returns CDR1 SGHNT and CDR2 YENEEA. With 5 bases removed from V and 7 bases from J, the gap between germline ends came to 12 bases. This CDR3 comprises 13 residues. CDR3 in DNA: TGTGCCAGCAGCCCCCCTGGAGCGAATGAGCAGTTCTTC. As protein: CASSPPGANEQFF. The variable domain in full, with the rest retrieved from reference TRBV11-3 and TRBJ2-1, is EAGVVQSPRYKIIEKKQPVAFWCNPISGHNTLYWYLQNLGQGPELLIRYENEEAVDDSQLPKDRFSAERLKGVDSTLKIQPAELGDSAVYLCASSPPGANEQFFGPGTRLTVL.

This chain links TRBV7-9 with TRBJ2-1; D possibly corresponds to TRBD2 (5 bases). Germline V gene lookup returns CDR1 SEHNR and CDR2 FQNEAQ (reference sequence). The length of the CDR3 is 15 residues. Trimming took 5 bases from V and 5 from J, leaving 16 bases between them. The CDR3 nucleotides read TGTGCCAGCAGCCCCCGAGGGAACAGACACAATGAGCAGTTCTTC. This gives the protein CASSPRGNRHNEQFF.

This chain joins TRBV7-3 and TRBJ2-1, with 11 bases fitting TRBD2. J gave up 7 bases and V 1 base, and 3 bases lay outside the gene matches. From germline, CDR1 is SGHTA and CDR2 FQGTGA. The CDR3 consists of 15 residues. Written as DNA, the CDR3 is TGTGCCAGCAGCTTAATAGCGGGAGGGTGGAATGAGCAGTTCTTC. Translation: CASSLIAGGWNEQFF.

V and J are TRBV6-5 and TRBJ2-7; 11 bases fit TRBD2. With 6 bases clipped from V and 5 bases from J, the junction kept 6 bases outside the gene matches. CDR3 length equals 14 residues. Germline CDR1 MNHEY, CDR2 SVGAGI. Here the CDR3 reads CASRLAGGGDEQYF. CDR3 coding DNA: TGTGCCAGCAGGCTAGCGGGAGGAGGGGACGAGCAGTACTTC.

This clone was found once. The chain couples TRBV7-2 to TRBJ1-2, with a tentative D call TRBD1 (5 bases). The CDR3 has 12 amino acids. The ends were cut back, 7 bases at V and 3 bases at J, with 9 bases in the middle. Germline values: CDR1 SGHTA, CDR2 FQGNSA. The CDR3 DNA reads as TGTGCCAGCATGGGGGGGTACTATGGCTACACCTTC. As protein: CASMGGYYGYTF.

The chain joins TRBV7-9 to TRBJ2-1; tentatively, D is TRBD1 (6 bases). V was cut by 0 bases and J by 6 bases, with 9 bases left in between. The CDR3 spans 14 residues. Germline assignment: CDR1 SEHNR and CDR2 FQNEAQ (reference sequence). CDR3 sequence: CASSLAGTLNEQFF. DNA of the CDR3: TGTGCCAGCAGCTTAGCCGGGACACTCAATGAGCAGTTCTTC.

The rearrangement links TRBV2 to TRBJ2-5; 9 positions agree with TRBD1. V lost 11 bases, J lost 2 bases, and 9 bases stayed unmatched. CDR1 is SNHLY and CDR2 is FYNNEI in the germline V gene. The CDR3 sequence is 14 residues long. CDR3 amino acids: CAGEPGQGQETQYF. CDR3 DNA sequence: TGTGCCGGAGAACCGGGACAGGGTCAAGAGACCCAGTACTTC.

The J gene is TRBJ1-4, the V gene TRBV30, with D possibly matching TRBD1 (5 bases). The CDR3 covers 12 residues. Germline CDR1 is GTSNPN and CDR2 is SVGIG (reference sequence). V was pared by 8 bases and J by 8 bases, with 15 bases between. This CDR3 reads CAGTLRGEKLFF. In DNA, the CDR3 is TGTGCCGGGACTCTACGAGGGGAAAAACTGTTTTTT.

This chain connects TRBV9 to TRBJ2-7; a weak D match, TRBD2 (6 bases). Trimming shortened V by 4 bases and J by 2 bases, and 16 bases separated the two germline ends. Germline V CDR1 and CDR2: SGDLS, YYNGEE. The CDR3 has 15 residues. CDR3 region: CASSSTGDPPYEQYF. The CDR3 nucleotides are TGTGCCAGCAGCTCAACGGGAGATCCCCCCTACGAGCAGTACTTC.

The rearrangement links TRBV18 to TRBJ1-3; D uncertain. Trimming removed 2 bases at V and 4 bases at J, with 15 bases between. The germline V gene has CDR1 KGHSH and CDR2 LQKENI. The CDR3 is 16 residues long. The CDR3 DNA follows: TGTGCCAGCTCACCATTCACCCAGGCCAAGGGAAACACCATATATTTT. Translation gives CASSPFTQAKGNTIYF.

This clone came up a few times. This same CDR3 is encoded by further DNA sequences in the sample. This chain links TRBV7-3 with TRBJ1-2; a possible D gene is TRBD1 (5 bases). Germline CDR1 is SGHTA and CDR2 is FQGTGA. The germline V and J ends were trimmed by 5 bases and 3 bases, with 16 bases remaining between them. The CDR3 is 15 amino acids. Here the CDR3 reads CASSPTGGEDYGYTF. The CDR3 DNA sequence: TGTGCCAGCAGCCCGACCGGGGGGGAAGACTATGGCTACACCTTC.